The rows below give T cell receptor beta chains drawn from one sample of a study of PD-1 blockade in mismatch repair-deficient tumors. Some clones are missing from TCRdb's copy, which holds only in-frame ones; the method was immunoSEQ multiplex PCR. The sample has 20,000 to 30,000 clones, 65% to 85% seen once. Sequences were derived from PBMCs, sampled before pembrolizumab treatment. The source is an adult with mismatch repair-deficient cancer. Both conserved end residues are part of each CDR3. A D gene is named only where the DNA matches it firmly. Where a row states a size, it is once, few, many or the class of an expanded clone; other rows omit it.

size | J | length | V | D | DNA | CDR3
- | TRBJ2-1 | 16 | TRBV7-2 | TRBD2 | TGTGCCAGCAGCTCCTCTCCTAGCGGGAGCCACAATGAGCAGTTCTTC | CASSSSPSGSHNEQFF
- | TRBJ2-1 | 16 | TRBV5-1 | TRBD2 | TGCGCCAGCAGCACCACTAGCGGGAGTGTGGGCAATGAGCAGTTCTTC | CASSTTSGSVGNEQFF
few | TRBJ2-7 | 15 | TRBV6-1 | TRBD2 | TGTGCCAGCAGTAAGGGACTAGCGACCTTTAAGGAGCAGTACTTC | CASSKGLATFKEQYF
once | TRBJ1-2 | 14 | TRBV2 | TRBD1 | TGTGCCAGCAGTTTGGACAGGGCTTACTATGGCTACACCTTC | CASSLDRAYYGYTF
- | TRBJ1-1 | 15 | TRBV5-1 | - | TGCGCCAGCAGCCCCTTACAGGGCAGTCCCAAAGAAGCTTTCTTT | CASSPLQGSPKEAFF
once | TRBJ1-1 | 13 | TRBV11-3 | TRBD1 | TGTGCCAGCAGCTTCCAGGGGGCGACTGAAGCTTTCTTT | CASSFQGATEAFF
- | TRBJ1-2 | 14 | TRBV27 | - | TGTGCCAGCCGGTCGGAAAGGGAGAACTATGGCTACACCTTC | CASRSERENYGYTF
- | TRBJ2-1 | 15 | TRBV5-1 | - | TGCGCCAGCAGCTTGGTAAGTCAGCTAGAGGATGAGCAGTTCTTC | CASSLVSQLEDEQFF
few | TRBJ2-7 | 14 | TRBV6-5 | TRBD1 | TGTGCCAGCAGTTCTGACAGGGTGCCCTACGAGCAGTACTTC | CASSSDRVPYEQYF
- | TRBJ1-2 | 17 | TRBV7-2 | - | TGTGCCAGCAGCCCTACGGGGGGCCAGGGAGCTAACTATGGCTACACCTTC | CASSPTGGQGANYGYTF
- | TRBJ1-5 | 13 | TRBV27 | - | TGTGCCAGCAGTTTAGACCGGGATCAGCCCCAGCATTTT | CASSLDRDQPQHF
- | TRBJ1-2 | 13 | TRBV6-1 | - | TGTGCCAGCAGTGAGACACATAACTATGGCTACACCTTC | CASSETHNYGYTF
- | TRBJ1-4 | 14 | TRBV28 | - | TGTGCCAGCAGCCTACGGGCAACTAATGAAAAACTGTTTTTT | CASSLRATNEKLFF
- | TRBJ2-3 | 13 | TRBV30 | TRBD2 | TGTGCCTGGAGGCCCCATAGCGGGAATACGCAGTATTTT | CAWRPHSGNTQYF
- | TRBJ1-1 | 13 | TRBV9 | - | TGTGCCAGCAGCGTCCGACAGAACACTGAAGCTTTCTTT | CASSVRQNTEAFF
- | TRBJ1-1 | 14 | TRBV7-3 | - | TGTGCCAGCAGTTCAAGAGGATTGAACACTGAAGCTTTCTTT | CASSSRGLNTEAFF
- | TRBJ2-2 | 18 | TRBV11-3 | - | TGTGCCAGCAGCTTAGATCTGAGTAGCGGACTTAACACCGGGGAGCTGTTTTTT | CASSLDLSSGLNTGELFF
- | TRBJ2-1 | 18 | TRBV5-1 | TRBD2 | TGCGCCAGCAGCTTGAGGTCTAGCGGGGGAGCTCTCTACAATGAGCAGTTCTTC | CASSLRSSGGALYNEQFF
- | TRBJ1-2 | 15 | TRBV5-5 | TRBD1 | TGTGCCAGCACCTGGGGGGACAGGGAGGACTATGGCTACACCTTC | CASTWGDREDYGYTF
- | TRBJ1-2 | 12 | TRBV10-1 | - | TGCGCCAGCACTGATACGGGATCAGGCTACACCTTC | CASTDTGSGYTF
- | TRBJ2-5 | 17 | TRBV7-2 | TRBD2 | TGTGCCAGCAGCCCGGGGGCCGGACTAGCGGGACAAGAGACCCAGTACTTC | CASSPGAGLAGQETQYF
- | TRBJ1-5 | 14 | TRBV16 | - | TGTGCCAGCAGCCAAATACAGGGAAATCAGCCCCAGCATTTT | CASSQIQGNQPQHF
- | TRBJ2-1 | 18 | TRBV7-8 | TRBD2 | TGTGCCAGCAGCTTAGCGATGAGACTAGCGGGAGTTAGGAATGAGCAGTTCTTC | CASSLAMRLAGVRNEQFF
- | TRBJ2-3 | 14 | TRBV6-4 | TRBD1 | TGTGCCAGCAGGACAGGGGGCTCCACAGATACGCAGTATTTT | CASRTGGSTDTQYF
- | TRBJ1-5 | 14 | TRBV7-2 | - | TGTGCCAGCGCCGAGGACAGCCCGAGGCAGCCCCAGCATTTT | CASAEDSPRQPQHF
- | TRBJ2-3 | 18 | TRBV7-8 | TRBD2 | TGTGCCAGCAGCTTAGCGATGGCTAGCGGGAGAACTACAGATACGCAGTATTTT | CASSLAMASGRTTDTQYF